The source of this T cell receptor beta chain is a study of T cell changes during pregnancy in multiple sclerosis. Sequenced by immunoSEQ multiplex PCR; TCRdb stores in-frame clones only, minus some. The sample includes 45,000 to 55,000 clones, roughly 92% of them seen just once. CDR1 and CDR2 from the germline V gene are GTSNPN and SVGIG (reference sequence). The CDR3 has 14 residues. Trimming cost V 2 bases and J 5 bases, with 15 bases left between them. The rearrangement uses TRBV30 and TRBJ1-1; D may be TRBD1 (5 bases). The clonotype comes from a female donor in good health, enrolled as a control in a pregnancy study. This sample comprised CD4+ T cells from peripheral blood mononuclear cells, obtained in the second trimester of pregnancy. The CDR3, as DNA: TGTGCCTGGAGTAGGTGGGGGGGTGTTACTGAAGCTTTCTTT. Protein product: CAWSRWGGVTEAFF.